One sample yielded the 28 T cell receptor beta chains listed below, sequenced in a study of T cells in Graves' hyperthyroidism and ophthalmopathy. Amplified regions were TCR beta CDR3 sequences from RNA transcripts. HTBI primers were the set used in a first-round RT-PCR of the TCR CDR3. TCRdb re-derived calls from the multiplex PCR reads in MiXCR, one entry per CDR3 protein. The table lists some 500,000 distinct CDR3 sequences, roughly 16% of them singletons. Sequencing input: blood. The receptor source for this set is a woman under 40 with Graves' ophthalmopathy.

For the CDR3, the DNA is TGTGCCAGCAGCCAAGGCGCCCAGACACGCGGGAAAAACATTCAGTACTTC. Translation gives CASSQGAQTRGKNIQYF. The chain has TRBV3-1 and TRBJ2-4, with D maybe TRBD2 (5 bases). The V gene lost 1 base and the J gene lost 4 bases, with 17 bases spanning the gap. There are 17 residues in the CDR3. Germline CDR1 LGHDT, CDR2 YNNKEL (reference sequence).

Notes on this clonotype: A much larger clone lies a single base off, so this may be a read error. CDR3 coding DNA: TGTGCCAGCAGCTTCGATCGAGGGACCCAGTACTTC. It codes for CASSFDRGTQYF. This chain uses TRBV7-2 with TRBJ2-5; no clear D gene. The CDR3 consists of 12 residues. Per the germline V gene, CDR1 is SGHTA and CDR2 is FQGNSA. V was trimmed by 3 bases and J by 7 bases, leaving 9 bases between them.

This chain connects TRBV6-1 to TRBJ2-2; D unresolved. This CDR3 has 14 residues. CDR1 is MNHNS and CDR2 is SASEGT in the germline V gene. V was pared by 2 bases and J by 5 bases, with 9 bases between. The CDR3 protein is CASSESGKTGELFF. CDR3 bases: TGTGCCAGCAGTGAATCGGGTAAAACCGGGGAGCTGTTTTTT.

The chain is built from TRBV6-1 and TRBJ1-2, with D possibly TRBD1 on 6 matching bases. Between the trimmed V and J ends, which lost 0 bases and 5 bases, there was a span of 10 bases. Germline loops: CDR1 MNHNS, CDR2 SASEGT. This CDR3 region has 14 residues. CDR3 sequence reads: CASSEAEGGYGYTF. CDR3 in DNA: TGTGCCAGCAGTGAAGCGGAAGGGGGTTATGGCTACACCTTC.

The CDR3 is CSVEDLTGDTDTQYF. DNA of the CDR3: TGCAGCGTTGAAGATCTAACGGGGGACACAGATACGCAGTATTTT. The chain uses TRBV29-1 and TRBJ2-3; a weak D match, TRBD2 (6 bases). The CDR3 spans 15 residues. Germline lookup yields CDR1 SQVTM and CDR2 ANQGSEA. V was clipped by 0 bases and J by 2 bases, with 12 bases between them.

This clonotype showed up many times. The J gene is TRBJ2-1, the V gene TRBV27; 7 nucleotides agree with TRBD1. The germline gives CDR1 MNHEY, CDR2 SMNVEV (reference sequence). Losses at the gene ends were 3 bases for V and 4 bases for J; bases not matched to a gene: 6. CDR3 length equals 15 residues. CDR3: CASSFLGGAYNEQFF. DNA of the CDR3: TGTGCCAGCAGTTTTTTAGGGGGCGCATACAATGAGCAGTTCTTC.

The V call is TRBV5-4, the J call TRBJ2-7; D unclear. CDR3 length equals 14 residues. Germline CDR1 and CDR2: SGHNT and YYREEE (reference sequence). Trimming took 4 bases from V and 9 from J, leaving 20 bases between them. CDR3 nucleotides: TGTGCCAGCAGCGGCACGGGTTTCGATGGGGTGCAGTACTTC. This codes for CASSGTGFDGVQYF.

The CDR3 DNA reads TGTGCCAGCAGTGAACCCATAGGGTTCGCCGGGGAGCTGTTTTTT. This translates into CASSEPIGFAGELFF. The chain is built from TRBV6-1 and TRBJ2-2; unclear D gene. V was trimmed by 2 bases and J by 6 bases, leaving 13 bases between them. This CDR3 comprises 15 residues. The germline gives CDR1 MNHNS, CDR2 SASEGT.

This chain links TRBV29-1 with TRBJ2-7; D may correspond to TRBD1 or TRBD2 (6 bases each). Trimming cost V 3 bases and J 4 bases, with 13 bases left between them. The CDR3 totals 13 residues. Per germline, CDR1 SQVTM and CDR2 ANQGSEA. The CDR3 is CSVEGGEQYEQYF. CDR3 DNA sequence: TGCAGCGTTGAGGGGGGCGAGCAATACGAGCAGTACTTC.

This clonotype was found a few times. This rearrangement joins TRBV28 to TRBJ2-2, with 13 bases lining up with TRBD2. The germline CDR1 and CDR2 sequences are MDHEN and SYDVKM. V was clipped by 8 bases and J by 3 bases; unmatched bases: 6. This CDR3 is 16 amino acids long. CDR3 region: CASALLAGGDTGELFF. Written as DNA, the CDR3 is TGTGCCAGCGCCCTACTAGCGGGAGGGGACACCGGGGAGCTGTTTTTT.

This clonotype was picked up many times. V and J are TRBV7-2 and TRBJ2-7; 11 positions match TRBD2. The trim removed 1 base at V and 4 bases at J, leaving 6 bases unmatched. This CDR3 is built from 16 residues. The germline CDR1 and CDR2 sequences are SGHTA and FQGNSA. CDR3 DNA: TGTGCCAGCAGCTTAGGGCAACTAGCGGGAGTTTACGAGCAGTACTTC. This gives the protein CASSLGQLAGVYEQYF.

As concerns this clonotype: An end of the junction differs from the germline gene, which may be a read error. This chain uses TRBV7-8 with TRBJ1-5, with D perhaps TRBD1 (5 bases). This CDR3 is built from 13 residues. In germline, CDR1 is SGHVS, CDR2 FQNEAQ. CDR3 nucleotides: TGTGTCAGCAGCATCGGAGGGGTTGCGGCCCAGCATTTT. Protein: CVSSIGGVAAQHF.

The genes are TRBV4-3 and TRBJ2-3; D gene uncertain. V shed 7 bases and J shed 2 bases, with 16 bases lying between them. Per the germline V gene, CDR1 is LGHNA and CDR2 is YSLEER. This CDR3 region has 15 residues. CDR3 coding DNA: TGCGCCAGCACCATCGGCGGCCAGTTCACAGATACGCAGTATTTT. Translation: CASTIGGQFTDTQYF.

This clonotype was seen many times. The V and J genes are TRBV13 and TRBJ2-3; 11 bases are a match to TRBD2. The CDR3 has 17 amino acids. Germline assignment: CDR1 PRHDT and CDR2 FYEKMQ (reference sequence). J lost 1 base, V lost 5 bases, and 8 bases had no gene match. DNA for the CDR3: TGTGCCAGCAGCGCCACGACTAGCGGGAAACGCACAGATACGCAGTATTTT. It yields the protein CASSATTSGKRTDTQYF.

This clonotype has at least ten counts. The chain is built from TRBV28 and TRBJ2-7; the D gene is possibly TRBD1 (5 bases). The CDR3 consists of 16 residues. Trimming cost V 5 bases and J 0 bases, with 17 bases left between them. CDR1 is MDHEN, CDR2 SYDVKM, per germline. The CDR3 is CASSPIPGISSYEQYF. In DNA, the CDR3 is TGTGCCAGCAGTCCTATTCCAGGGATTAGCTCCTACGAGCAGTACTTC.

The CDR3 nucleotides are TGCAGTGCTAGAAAGGACCGTATTAATGAGCAGTTCTTC. As protein: CSARKDRINEQFF. The chain couples TRBV20-1 to TRBJ2-1; D call uncertain. This CDR3 comprises 13 residues. Trimming took off 2 bases at V and 7 bases at J, with 12 bases between the two ends. The germline V gene encodes CDR1 DFQATT and CDR2 SNEGSKA (reference sequence).

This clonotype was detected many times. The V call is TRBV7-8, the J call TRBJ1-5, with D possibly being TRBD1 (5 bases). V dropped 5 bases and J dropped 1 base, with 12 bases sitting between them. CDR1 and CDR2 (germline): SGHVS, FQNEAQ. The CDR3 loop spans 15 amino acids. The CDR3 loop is CASSVTEGSNQPQHF. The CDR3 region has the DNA TGTGCCAGCAGCGTGACAGAGGGGAGCAATCAGCCCCAGCATTTT.

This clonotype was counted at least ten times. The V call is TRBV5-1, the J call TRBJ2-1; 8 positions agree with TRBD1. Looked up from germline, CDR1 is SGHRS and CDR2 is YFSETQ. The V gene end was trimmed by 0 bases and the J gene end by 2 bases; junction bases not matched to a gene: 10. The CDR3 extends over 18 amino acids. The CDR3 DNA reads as TGCGCCAGCAGCTTGGGAAGTCGGGACAGGATTGCCTACAATGAGCAGTTCTTC. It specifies CASSLGSRDRIAYNEQFF.

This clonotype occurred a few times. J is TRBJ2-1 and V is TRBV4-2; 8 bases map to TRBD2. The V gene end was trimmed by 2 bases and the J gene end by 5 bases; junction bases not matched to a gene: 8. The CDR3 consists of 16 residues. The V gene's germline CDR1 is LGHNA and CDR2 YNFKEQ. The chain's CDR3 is CASSQPPGLVDNEQFF. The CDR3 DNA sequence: TGTGCCAGCAGCCAACCTCCGGGACTAGTGGACAATGAGCAGTTCTTC.

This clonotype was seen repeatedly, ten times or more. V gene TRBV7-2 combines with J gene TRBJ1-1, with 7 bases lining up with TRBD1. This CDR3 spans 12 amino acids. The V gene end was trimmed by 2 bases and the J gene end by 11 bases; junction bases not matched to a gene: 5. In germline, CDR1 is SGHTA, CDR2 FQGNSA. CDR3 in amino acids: CASSLFTGEAFF. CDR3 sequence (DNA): TGTGCCAGCAGCTTATTCACAGGGGAGGCTTTCTTT.

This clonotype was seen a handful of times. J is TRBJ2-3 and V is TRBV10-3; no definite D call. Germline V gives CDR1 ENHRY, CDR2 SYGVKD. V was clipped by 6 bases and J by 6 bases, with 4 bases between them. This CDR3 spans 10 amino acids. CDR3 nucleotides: TGTGCCATCAGGGATGATACGCAGTATTTT. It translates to CAIRDDTQYF.

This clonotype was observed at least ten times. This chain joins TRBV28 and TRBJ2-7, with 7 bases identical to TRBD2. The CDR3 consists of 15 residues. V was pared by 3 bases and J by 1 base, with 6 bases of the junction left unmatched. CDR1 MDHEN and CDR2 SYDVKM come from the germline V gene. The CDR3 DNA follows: TGTGCCAGCAGTTTCCCCTCTAGCGGTTCCTACGAGCAGTACTTC. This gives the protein CASSFPSSGSYEQYF.

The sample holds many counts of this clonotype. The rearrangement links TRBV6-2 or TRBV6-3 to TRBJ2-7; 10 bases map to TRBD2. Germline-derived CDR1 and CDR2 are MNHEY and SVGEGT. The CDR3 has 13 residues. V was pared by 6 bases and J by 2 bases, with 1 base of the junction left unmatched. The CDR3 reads CASSGLAAYEQYF. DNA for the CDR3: TGTGCCAGCAGCGGACTAGCGGCCTACGAGCAGTACTTC.

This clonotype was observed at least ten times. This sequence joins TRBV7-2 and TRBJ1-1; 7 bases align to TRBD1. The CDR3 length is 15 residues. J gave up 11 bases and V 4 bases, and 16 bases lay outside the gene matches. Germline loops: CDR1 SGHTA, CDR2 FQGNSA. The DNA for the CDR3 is TGTGCCAGCAGCTATAGGTGGGCTGGGGGGGGACAGGCTTTCTTT. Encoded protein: CASSYRWAGGGQAFF.

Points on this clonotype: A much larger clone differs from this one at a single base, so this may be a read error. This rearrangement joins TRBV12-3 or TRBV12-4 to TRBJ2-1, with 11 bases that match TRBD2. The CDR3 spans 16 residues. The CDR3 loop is CAGSPLLAGVGNEQFF. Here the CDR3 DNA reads TGTGCCGGCAGCCCATTACTAGCGGGAGTTGGGAATGAGCAGTTCTTC.

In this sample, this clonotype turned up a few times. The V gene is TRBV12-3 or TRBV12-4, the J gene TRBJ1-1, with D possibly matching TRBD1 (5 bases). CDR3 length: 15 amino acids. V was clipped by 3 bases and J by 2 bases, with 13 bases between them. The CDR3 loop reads CASSFGGGGNTEAFF. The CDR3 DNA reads TGTGCCAGCAGTTTCGGGGGGGGGGGAAACACTGAAGCTTTCTTT.

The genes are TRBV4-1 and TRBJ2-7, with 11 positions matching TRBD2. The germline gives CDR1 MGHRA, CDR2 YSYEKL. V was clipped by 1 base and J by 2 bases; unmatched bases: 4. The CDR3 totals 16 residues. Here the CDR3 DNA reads TGCGCCAGCAGCCAAGGCCGACTAGCGGGGACCTACGAGCAGTACTTC. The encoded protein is CASSQGRLAGTYEQYF.

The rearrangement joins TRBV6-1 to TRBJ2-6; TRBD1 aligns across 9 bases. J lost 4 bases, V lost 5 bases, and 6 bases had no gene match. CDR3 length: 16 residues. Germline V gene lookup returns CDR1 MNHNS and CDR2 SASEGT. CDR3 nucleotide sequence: TGTGCCAGCAGTCTATACAGGGGGCTAGGGGCCAACGTCCTGACTTTC. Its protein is CASSLYRGLGANVLTF.